A selection of T cell receptor beta chains follows, all from one sample in a study of cytomegalovirus exposure and HLA in healthy donors. Sequencing used immunoSEQ multiplex PCR; TCRdb keeps in-frame clones, though not all of them. The sample yields about 160,000 clones, 65% to 90% seen once. Sequences were obtained from PBMCs. These receptors were taken from a young woman in good health and CMV-seronegative. The conserved cysteine and the conserved F or W are not part of the CDR3 here.

CDR3,V
ASSGRNFGGGLSYEQY,TRBV6-4
ASSRSGVLNIQY,TRBV6-5
ASSLLAGGPDTQY,TRBV6-6
ASSDLHDRGYEQY,TRBV6-1
ASSPPWAQETQY,TRBV28
ASSSGTRGRF,TRBV6-5
ATLTGFRLNSPLH,TRBV28
ASSDRAGVGDTQY,TRBV6-1
ASSRQRFANTGELF,TRBV11-2
ASSLRVSGSTNEKLF,TRBV5-6
ASSSRGPIFEAF,TRBV27
ASSFSSGINQPQH,TRBV7-2
ASSSARMEETQY,TRBV7-2
ASSDSENTEAF,TRBV18
SVEVSGVGNEKLF,TRBV29-1
ASSLEGGTINEQF,TRBV5-1
ASSQDQGAAPYGYT,TRBV4-1
ASSSQGNEQF,TRBV7-3
ASSLDGRGRETQY,TRBV7-9
ASSATGGGGGPQH,TRBV6-1
ASHRQGSSQPQH,TRBV28
ASRQDRVYGYT,TRBV6-4
ASSEWPGSGNTIY,TRBV2
ASSFDSSWY,TRBV5-1
AWNHPGTGPYEQY,TRBV30
ASSERGYEQY,TRBV2
ASSPEWSYGYT,TRBV5-6
AWSVVRNYGYT,TRBV30
ASSVFGTASYEQY,TRBV2
ASSEWAGGLLGLTDTQY,TRBV10-2
ASSHLQGAFEQY,TRBV4-1
ASSRPGSNTEAF,TRBV5-6
ASSLVADFSTDTQY,TRBV5-1
ASWTSTSSEQY,TRBV28
ASSEGQGANYGYT,TRBV2
ARFPAGAGANVLT,TRBV21-1
ASRLGLAVSTDTQY,TRBV27
ASSQGRGGWPTDTQY,TRBV4-1
ASTLQGMTYEQY,TRBV28
ASSPGTIYNEQF,TRBV5-1
ASSIDPGQNYEQY,TRBV19
ASSQLSGANTGELF,TRBV4-2
ASSGRFSNQPQH,TRBV9
ASSEARGGYT,TRBV6-1
ASSPGTGEHQPQH,TRBV7-9
ASRRQGAGEKLF,TRBV6-5
AWSRAGAFSGANVLT,TRBV30
ASSSGQGNQPQH,TRBV27
ASSLQESPLH,TRBV11-3
ASSSHQGLAGAGTQY,TRBV28
ASSAPGQAYNEQF,TRBV25-1
ASSYRGLNTEAF,TRBV9
ASSLTGLNTEAF,TRBV5-1
SSKGQNYEQY,TRBV7-9